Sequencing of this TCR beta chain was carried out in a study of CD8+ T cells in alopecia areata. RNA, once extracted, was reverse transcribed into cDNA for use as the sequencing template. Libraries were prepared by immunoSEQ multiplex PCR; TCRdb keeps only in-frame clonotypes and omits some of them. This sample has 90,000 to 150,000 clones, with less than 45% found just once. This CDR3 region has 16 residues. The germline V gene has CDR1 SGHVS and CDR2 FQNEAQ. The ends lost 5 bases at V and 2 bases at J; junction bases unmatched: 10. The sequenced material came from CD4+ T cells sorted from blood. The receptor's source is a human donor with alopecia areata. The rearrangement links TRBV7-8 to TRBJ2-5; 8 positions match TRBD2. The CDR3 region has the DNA TGTGCCAGCAGCCAAACCCGGGAGCGGGGGCAAGAGACCCAGTACTTC. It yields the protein CASSQTRERGQETQYF.